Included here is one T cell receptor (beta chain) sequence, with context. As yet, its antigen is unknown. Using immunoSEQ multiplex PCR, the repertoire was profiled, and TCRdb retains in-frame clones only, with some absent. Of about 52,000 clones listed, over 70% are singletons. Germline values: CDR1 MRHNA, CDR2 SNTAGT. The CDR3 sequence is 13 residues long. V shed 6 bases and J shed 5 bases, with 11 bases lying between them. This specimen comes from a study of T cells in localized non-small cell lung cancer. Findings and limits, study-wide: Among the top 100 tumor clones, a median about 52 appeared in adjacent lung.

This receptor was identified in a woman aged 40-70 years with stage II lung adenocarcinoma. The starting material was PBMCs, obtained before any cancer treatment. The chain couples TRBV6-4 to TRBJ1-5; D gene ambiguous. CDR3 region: CASSDTLDQPQHF. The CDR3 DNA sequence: TGTGCCAGCAGCGATACATTGGATCAGCCCCAGCATTTT.